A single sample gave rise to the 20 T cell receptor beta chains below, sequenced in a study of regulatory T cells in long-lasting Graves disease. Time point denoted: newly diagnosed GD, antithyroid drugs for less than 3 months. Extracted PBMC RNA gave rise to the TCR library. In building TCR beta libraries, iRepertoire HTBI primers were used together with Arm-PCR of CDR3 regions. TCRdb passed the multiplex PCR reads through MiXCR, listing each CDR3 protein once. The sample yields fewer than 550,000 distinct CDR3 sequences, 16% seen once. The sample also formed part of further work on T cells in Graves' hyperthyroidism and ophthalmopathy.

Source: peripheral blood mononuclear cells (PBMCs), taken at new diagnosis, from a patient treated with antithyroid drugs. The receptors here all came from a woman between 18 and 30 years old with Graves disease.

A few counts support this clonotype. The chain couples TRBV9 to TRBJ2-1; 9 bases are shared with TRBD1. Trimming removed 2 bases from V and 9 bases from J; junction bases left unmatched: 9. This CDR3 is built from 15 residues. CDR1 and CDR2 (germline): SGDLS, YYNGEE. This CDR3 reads CASSVDRGNGREQFF. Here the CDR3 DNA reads TGTGCCAGCAGCGTCGACAGGGGGAACGGCCGTGAGCAGTTCTTC.

The CDR3 sequence: CAISRESYNEQFF. The CDR3 nucleotides read TGTGCCATCAGTAGGGAGAGCTACAATGAGCAGTTCTTC. V usage is TRBV10-3 and J usage is TRBJ2-1; D is possibly TRBD2 (5 bases). CDR3 size: 13 residues. Germline values: CDR1 ENHRY, CDR2 SYGVKD. Trimming took 5 bases from V and 3 from J, leaving 8 bases between them.

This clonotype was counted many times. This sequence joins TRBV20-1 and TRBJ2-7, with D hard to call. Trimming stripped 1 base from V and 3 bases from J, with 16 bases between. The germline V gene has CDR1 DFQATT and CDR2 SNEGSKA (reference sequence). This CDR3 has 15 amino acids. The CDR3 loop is CSARVPVRAVYEQYF. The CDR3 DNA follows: TGCAGTGCTAGAGTTCCGGTTCGGGCGGTCTACGAGCAGTACTTC.

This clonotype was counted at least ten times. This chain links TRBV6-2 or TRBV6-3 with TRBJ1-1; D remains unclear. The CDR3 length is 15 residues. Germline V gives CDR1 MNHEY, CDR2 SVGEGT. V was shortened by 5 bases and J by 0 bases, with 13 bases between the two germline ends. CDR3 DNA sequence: TGTGCCAGCAGTGATAAACGGCAGTTGAACACTGAAGCTTTCTTT. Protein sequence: CASSDKRQLNTEAFF.

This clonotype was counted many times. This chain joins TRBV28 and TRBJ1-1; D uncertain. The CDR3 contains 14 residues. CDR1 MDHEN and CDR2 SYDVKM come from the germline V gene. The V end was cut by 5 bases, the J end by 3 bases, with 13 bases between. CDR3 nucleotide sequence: TGTGCCAGCAGTCCCCCGGCGGATTACACTGAAGCTTTCTTT. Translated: CASSPPADYTEAFF.

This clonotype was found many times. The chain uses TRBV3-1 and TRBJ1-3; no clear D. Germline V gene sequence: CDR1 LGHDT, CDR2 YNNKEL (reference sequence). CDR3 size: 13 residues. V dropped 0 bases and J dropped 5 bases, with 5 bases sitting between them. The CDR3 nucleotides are TGTGCCAGCAGCCAAGAACAGCGAAACACCATATATTTT. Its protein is CASSQEQRNTIYF.

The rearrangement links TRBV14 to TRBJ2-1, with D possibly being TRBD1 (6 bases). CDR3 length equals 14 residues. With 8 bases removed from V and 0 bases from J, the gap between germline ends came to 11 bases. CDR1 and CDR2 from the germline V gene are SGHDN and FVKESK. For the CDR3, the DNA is TGTGCCAGCGCGACAGGAAGCTCCTACAATGAGCAGTTCTTC. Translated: CASATGSSYNEQFF.

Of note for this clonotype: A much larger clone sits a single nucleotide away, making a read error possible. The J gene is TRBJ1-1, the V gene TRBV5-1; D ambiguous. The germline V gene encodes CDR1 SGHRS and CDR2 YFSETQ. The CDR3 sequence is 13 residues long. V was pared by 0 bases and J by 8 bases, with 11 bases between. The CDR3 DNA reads TGCGCCAGCAGCTTGGAGATACTCACAGAAGCTTTCTTT. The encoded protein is CASSLEILTEAFF.

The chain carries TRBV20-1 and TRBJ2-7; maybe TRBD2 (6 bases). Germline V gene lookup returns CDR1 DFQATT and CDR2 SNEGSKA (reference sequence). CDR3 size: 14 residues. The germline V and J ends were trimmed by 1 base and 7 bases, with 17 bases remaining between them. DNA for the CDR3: TGCAGTGCTAGAGTGGGCGGGAACTCTGGGGAGCAGTACTTC. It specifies CSARVGGNSGEQYF.

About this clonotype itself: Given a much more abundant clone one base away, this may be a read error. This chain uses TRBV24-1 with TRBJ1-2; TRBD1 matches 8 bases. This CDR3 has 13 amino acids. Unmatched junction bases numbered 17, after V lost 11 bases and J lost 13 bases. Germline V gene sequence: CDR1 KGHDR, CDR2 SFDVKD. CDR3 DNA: TGTGCCAGCTCACCCGGACAGGGACAGGACTGCACCTTC. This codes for CASSPGQGQDCTF.

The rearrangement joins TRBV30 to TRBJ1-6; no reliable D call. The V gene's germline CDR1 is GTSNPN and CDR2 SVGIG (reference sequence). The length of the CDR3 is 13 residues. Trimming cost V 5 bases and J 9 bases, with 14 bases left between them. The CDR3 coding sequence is TGTGCCTGGGGCGAAGGTATTGGTTCACCCCTCCACTTT. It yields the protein CAWGEGIGSPLHF.

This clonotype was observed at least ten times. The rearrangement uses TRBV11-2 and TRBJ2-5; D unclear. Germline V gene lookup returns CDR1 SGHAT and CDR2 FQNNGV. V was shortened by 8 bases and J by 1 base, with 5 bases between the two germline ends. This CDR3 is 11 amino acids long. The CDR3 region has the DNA TGTGCCAGCTTCTCCCAAGAGACCCAGTACTTC. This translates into CASFSQETQYF.

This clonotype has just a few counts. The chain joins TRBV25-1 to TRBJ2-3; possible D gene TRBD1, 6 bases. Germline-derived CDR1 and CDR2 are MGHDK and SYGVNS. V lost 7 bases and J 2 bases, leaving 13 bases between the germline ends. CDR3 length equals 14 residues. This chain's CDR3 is CASTQGIVTDTQYF. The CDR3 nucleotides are TGTGCCAGCACCCAGGGGATCGTCACAGATACGCAGTATTTT.

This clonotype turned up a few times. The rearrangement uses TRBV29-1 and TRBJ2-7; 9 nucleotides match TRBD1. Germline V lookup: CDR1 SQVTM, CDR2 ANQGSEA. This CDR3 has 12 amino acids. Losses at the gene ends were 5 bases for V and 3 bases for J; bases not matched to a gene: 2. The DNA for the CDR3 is TGCAGCGTTCGGGACAGGGTCTACGAGCAGTACTTC. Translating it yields CSVRDRVYEQYF.

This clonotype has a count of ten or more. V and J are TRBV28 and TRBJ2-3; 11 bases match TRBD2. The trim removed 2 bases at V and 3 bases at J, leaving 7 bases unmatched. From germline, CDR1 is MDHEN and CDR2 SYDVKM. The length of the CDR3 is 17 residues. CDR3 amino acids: CASSLQGTSGRTDTQYF. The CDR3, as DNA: TGTGCCAGCAGTTTACAGGGGACTAGCGGAAGGACAGATACGCAGTATTTT.

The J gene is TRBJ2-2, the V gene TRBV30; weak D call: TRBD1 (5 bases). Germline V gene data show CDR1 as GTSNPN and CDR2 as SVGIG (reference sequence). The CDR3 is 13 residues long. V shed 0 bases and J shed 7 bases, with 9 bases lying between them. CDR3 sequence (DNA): TGTGCCTGGAGTGTAACAGGATACGGGGAGCTGTTTTTT. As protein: CAWSVTGYGELFF.

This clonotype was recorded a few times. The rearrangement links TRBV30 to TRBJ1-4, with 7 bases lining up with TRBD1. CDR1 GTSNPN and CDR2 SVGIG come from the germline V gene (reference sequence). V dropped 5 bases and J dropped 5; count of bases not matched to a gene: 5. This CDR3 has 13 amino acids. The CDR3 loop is CAWEGAPNEKLFF. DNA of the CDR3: TGTGCCTGGGAGGGGGCACCAAATGAAAAACTGTTTTTT.

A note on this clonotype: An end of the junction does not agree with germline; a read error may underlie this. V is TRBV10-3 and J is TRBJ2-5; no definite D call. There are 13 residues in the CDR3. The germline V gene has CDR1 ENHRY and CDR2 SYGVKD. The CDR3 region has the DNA TGTGCCATCAGTTCGGACCGGCGCGAGACCCGGTACTTC. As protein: CAISSDRRETRYF.

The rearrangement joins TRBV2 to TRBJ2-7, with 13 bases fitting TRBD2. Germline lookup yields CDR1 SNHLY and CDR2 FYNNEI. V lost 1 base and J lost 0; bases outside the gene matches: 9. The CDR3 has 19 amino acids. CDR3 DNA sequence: TGTGCCAGCAGTGAAGGGGGGCTACTAGCGGGAGGGTTCTCCTACGAGCAGTACTTC. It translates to CASSEGGLLAGGFSYEQYF.

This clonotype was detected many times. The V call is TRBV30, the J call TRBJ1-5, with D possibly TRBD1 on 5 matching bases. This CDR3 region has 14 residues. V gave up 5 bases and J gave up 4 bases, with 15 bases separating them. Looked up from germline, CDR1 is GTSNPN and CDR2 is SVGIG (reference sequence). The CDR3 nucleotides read TGTGCCTGGTCGGGACCCCCAGGTAATCAGCCCCAGCATTTT. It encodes CAWSGPPGNQPQHF.